This record concerns one T cell receptor (beta chain) sequence. This specimen belongs to a study of blood T cell repertoires in COVID-19. Study details: Specimens from acute and convalescent COVID-19 originated in the United States, Italy and Spain. T cells, B-cell-depleted T cells, or PBMCs provided the cDNA or gDNA that served as material.

V was pared by 0 bases and J by 2 bases, with 14 bases between. The CDR3 loop spans 17 amino acids. The germline CDR1 and CDR2 sequences are LGHNA and YSLEER. Per the original methods: By means of reference gene primer amplification, nucleated cell counts were estimated. Sequencing used immunoSEQ multiplex PCR; TCRdb keeps in-frame clones, though not all of them. V and J calls and clone size are as listed in that table; D and trimming were resolved from the DNA. Of about 230,000 clones listed, more than 75% are singletons. V is TRBV4-3 and J is TRBJ1-3; tentative D call: TRBD1 (6 bases). The sequence was collected from a man in his fifties with COVID-19, enrolled during active disease. Sequencing was carried out using peripheral blood. The CDR3 region has the DNA TGCGCCAGCAGCCAAGATTTTCCAGGGGTGCCTGGAAACACCATATATTTT. Protein sequence: CASSQDFPGVPGNTIYF.